The following is a TCR beta chain sequence with its context. This entry belongs to a study of technical replicates of blood from several donors. Profiling relied on immunoSEQ multiplex PCR, and the TCRdb table lists in-frame clones only, not all of them. This sample yields about 16,000 clones, of which around nine tenths are seen a single time; approximately 11% belongs to the top ten. The CDR3 is 15 residues long. Trimming pared 6 bases from V and 2 bases from J, leaving 14 bases between. Germline V gives CDR1 MDHEN, CDR2 SYDVKM. The receptor comes from a human donor in good health. The chain carries TRBV28 and TRBJ1-5, with TRBD1 as a possible D gene (5 bases). What was sequenced was PBMCs. The DNA of the CDR3 is TGTGCCAGCAGGGGGGGAGAAGGGGGCAATCAGCCCCAGCATTTT. Protein sequence: CASRGGEGGNQPQHF.